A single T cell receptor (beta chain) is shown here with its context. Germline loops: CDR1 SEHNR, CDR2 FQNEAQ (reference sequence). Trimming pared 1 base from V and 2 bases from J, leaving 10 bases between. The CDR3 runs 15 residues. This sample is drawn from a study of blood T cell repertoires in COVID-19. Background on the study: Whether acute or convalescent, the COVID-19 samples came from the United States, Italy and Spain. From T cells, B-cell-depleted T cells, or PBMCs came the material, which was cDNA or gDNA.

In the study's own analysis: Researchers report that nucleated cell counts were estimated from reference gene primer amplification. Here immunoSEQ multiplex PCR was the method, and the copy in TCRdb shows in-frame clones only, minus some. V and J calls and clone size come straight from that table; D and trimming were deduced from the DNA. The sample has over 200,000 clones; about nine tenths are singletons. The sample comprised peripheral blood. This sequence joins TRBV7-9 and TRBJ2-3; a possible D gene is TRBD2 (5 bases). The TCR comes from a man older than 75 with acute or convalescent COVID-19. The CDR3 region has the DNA TGTGCCAGCAGCTTAGGAGGGCCCCTCACAGATACGCAGTATTTT. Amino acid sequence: CASSLGGPLTDTQYF.